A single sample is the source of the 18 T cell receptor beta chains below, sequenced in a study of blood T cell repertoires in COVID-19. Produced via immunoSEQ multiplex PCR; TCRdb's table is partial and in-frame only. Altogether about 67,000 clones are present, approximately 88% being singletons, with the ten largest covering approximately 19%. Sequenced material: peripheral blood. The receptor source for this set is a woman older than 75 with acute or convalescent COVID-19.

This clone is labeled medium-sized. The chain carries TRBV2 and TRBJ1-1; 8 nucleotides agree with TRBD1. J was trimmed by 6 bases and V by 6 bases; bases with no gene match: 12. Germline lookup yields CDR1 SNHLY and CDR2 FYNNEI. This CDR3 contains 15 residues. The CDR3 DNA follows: TGTGCCAGCAGCGACAGGGGTAATAAAAGGGCTGAAGCTTTCTTT. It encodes CASSDRGNKRAEAFF. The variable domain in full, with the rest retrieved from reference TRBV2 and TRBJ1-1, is EPEVTQTPSHQVTQMGQEVILRCVPISNHLYFYWYRQILGQKVEFLVSFYNNEISEKSEIFDDQFSVERPDGSNFTLKIRSTKLEDSAMYFCASSDRGNKRAEAFFGQGTRLTVV.

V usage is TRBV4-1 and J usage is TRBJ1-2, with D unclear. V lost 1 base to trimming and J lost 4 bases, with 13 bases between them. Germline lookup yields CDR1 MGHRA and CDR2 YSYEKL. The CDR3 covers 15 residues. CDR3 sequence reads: CASSQALQRGYGYTF. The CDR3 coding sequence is TGCGCCAGCAGCCAAGCCCTCCAGCGGGGCTATGGCTACACCTTC.

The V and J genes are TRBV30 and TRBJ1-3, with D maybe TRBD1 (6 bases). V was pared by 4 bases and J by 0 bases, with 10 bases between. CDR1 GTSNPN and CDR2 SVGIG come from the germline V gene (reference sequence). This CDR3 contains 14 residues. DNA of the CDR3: TGTGCCTGGACAGGGGCCTACTCTGGAAACACCATATATTTT. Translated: CAWTGAYSGNTIYF.

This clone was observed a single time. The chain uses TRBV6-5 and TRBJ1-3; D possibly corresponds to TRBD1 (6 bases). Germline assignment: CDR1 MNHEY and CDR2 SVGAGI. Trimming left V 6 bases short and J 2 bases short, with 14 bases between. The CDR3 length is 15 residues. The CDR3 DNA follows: TGTGCCAGCAGCAAAACAGGGCCCGCTGGAAACACCATATATTTT. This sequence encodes CASSKTGPAGNTIYF.

The CDR3 coding sequence is TGTGCCAGCAGCCCCTATTGGGCACAGCCCCAGCATTTT. Its translation is CASSPYWAQPQHF. V is TRBV6-5 and J is TRBJ1-5, with D unclear. In germline, CDR1 is MNHEY, CDR2 SVGAGI. The CDR3 consists of 13 residues. The V end was cut by 6 bases, the J end by 7 bases, with 13 bases between.

The CDR3, as DNA: TGTGCCAGCAGGACTAGCGGGGCTAGCTACGAGCAGTACTTC. Translated: CASRTSGASYEQYF. V usage is TRBV7-9 and J usage is TRBJ2-7, with 11 bases aligning to TRBD2. CDR1 is SEHNR, CDR2 FQNEAQ, per germline (reference sequence). This CDR3 is 14 amino acids long. Trimming at V came to 6 bases and at J to 3 bases, leaving 4 bases not matched to a gene.

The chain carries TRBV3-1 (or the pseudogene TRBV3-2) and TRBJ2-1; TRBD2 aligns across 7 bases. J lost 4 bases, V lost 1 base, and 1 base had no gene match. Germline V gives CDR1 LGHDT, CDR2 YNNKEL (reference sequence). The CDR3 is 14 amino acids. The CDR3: CASSQVRGYNEQFF. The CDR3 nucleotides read TGTGCCAGCAGCCAAGTGCGGGGGTACAATGAGCAGTTCTTC.

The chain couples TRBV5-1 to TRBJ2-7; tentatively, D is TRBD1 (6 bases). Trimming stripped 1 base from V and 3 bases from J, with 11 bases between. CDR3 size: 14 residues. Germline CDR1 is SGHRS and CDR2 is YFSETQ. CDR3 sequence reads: CASSLTGPDYEQYF. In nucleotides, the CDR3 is TGCGCCAGCAGCTTGACAGGGCCGGACTACGAGCAGTACTTC.

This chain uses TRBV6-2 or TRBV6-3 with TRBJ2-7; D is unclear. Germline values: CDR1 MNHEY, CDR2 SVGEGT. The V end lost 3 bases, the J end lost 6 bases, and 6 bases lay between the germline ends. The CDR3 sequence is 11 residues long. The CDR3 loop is CASSYIFEQYF. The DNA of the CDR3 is TGTGCCAGCAGTTATATTTTCGAGCAGTACTTC.

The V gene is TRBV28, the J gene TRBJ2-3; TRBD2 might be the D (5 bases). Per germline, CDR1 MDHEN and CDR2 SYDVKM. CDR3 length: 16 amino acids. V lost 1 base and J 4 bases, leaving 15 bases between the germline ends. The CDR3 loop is CASSLLATRFADTQYF. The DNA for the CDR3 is TGTGCCAGCAGTTTATTGGCCACTAGATTTGCAGATACGCAGTATTTT.

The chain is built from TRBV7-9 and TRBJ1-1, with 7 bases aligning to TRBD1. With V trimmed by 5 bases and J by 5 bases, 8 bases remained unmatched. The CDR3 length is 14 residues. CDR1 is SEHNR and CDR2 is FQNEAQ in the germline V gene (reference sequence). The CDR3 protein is CASSLQGPRTEAFF. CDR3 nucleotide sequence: TGTGCCAGCAGCCTACAGGGGCCGAGGACTGAAGCTTTCTTT. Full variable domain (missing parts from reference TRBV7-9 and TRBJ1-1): DTGVSQNPRHKITKRGQNVTFRCDPISEHNRLYWYRQTLGQGPEFLTYFQNEAQLEKSRLLSDRFSAERPKGSFSTLEIQRTEQGDSAMYLCASSLQGPRTEAFFGQGTRLTVV.

The CDR3 nucleotides read TGTGCCTTACGTAAGGGGGACAGAGGGGAGACCCAGTACTTC. Its translation: CALRKGDRGETQYF. The chain carries TRBV19 and TRBJ2-5; 7 bases are a match to TRBD1. The CDR3 spans 14 residues. Germline values: CDR1 LNHDA, CDR2 SQIVND (reference sequence). The ends lost 11 bases at V and 5 bases at J; junction bases unmatched: 14.

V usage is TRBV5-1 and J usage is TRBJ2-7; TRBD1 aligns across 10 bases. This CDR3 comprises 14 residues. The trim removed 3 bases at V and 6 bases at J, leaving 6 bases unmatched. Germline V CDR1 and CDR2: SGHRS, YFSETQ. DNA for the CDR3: TGCGCCAGCAGCTCGACAGGGGGCGATTTCGAGCAGTACTTC. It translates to CASSSTGGDFEQYF.

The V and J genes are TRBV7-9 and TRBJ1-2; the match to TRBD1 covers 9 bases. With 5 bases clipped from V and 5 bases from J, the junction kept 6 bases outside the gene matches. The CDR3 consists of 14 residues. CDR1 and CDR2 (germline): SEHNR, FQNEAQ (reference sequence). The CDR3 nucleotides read TGTGCCAGCAGCCAAGGACAGGGGCAATATGGCTACACCTTC. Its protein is CASSQGQGQYGYTF.

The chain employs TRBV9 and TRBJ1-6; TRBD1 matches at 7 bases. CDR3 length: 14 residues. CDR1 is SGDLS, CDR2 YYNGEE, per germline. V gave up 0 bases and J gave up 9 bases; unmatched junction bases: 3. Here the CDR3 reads CASSVGQGGSPLHF. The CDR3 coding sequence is TGTGCCAGCAGCGTAGGACAGGGCGGTTCACCCCTCCACTTT.

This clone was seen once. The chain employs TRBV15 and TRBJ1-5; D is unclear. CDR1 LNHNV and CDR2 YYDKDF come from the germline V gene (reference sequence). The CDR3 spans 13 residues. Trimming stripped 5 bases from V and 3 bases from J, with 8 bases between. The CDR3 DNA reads TGTGCCACCAGCGGAACAGACAATCAGCCCCAGCATTTT. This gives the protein CATSGTDNQPQHF. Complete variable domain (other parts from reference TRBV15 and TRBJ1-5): DAMVIQNPRYQVTQFGKPVTLSCSQTLNHNVMYWYQQKSSQAPKLLFHYYDKDFNNEADTPDNFQSRRPNTSFCFLDIRSPGLGDTAMYLCATSGTDNQPQHFGDGTRLSIL.

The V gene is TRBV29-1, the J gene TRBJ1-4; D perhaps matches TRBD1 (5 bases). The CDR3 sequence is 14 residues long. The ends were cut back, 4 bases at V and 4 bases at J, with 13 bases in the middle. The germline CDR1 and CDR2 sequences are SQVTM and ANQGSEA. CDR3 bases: TGCAGCGTTGCAATTGGCCAGGGTAATGAAAAACTGTTTTTT. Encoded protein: CSVAIGQGNEKLFF.

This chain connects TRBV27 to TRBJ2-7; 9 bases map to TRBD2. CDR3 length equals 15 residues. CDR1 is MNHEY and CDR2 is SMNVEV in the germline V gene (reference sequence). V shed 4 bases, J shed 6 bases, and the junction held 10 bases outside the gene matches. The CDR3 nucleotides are TGTGCCAGCAGTTCCCACCTACGACTAGCGGTCGAGCAGTACTTC. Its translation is CASSSHLRLAVEQYF.